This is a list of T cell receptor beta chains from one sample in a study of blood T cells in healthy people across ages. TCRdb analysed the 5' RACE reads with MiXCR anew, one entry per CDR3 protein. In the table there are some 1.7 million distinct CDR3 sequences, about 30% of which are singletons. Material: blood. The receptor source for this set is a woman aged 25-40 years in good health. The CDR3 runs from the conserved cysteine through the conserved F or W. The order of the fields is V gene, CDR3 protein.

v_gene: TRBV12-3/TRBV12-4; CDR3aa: CASRRGSGEQYF
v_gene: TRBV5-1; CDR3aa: CVSSLAGTGVETQYF
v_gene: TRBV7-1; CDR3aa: CASSSQREGYTF
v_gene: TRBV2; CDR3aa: CASRLLTSGGEQYF
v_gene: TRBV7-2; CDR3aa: CASSGGQGCDEQFF
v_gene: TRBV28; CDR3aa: CASINRGREDTQYF
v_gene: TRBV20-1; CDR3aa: CSARDLGLAEAGDEQFF
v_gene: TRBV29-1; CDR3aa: CSVEDVRGAGTGELFF
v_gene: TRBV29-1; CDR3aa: CSVLLAGGNGETQYF
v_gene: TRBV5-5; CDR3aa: CASSYEPGPYEQYF
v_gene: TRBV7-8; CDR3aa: CASSFSGLGGYTF
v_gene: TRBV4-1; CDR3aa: CASSQVIGGAGHNEQFF
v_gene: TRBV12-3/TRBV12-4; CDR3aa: CASSVDRGKVYEQYF
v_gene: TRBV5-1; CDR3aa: CASSPRQANTEAFF
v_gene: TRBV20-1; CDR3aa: CSAVSPAGRTDTQYF
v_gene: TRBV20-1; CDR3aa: CSARDIGGQAEWDGYTF
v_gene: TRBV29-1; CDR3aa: CSVEVGIAGEQFF
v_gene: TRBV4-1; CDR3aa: CASSLTPGGPSGANVLTF
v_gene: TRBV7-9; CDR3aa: CASSSNSGQGRNEQFF
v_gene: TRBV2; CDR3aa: CAGSRGGANYNEQFF
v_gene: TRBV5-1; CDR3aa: CASSFSQQNTEAFF
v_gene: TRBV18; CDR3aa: CASSTTGSNQPQHF
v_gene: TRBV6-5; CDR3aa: CASRKTSGGEYNEQFF
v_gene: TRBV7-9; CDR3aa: CASSFFGTSGDTQYF
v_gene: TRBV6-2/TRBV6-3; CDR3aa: CASSYSTREISTDTQYF
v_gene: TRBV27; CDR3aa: CASSSQPAGELFF
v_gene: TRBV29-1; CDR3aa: CSVDIGTANYEQYF
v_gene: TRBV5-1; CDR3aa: CASTWDRTYEQYF
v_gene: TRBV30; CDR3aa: CAWFTTGGGYTF
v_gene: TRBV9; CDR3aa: CASSVMDSSYEQYF
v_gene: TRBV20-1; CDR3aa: CSARVPAVNEQFF
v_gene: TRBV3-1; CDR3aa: CASSPRERSAAFF
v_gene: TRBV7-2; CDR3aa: CASSLGNGKTQYF
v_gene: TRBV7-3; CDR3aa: CASSSQGPSTDTQYF
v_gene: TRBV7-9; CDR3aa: CASSRGVARSYEQYF
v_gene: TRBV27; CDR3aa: CASSLSGGANTEAFF
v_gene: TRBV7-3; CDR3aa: CASSLLAGPYNEQFF
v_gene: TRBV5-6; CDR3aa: CASSPDGINEQFF
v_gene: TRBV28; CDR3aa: CASVSRRRVTDTQYF
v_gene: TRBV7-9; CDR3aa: CASSLVGLADNEQFF
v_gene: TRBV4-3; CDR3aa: CASGLGRGGNNEQFF
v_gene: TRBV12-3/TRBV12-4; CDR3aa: CASSDTGQGGIYGYTF
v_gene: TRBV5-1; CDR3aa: CASSQPGQENTEAFF
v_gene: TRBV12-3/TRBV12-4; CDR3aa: CVSSLARESLPGNTIYF
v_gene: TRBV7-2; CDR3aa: CASSLGPGMRNEQFF
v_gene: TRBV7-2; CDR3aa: CASSAATTLRVPYEQYF
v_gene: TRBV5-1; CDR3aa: CASTSQGAYEQYF
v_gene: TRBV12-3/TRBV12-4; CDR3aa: CASSFSGSMDTQYF